This TCR beta chain was identified during a study of spatial heterogeneity in lung cancer. Findings of the study overall: Within tumors, counts of expanded alpha and beta TCRs tracked tumor mutation counts.

TCRdb passed the 5' RACE reads through MiXCR, listing each CDR3 protein once. Of approximately 3,400 distinct CDR3 sequences in the sample, 35% were seen once. By share, this clonotype ranks as large. Its antigen is unidentified. Time point meaning: sample taken at primary tumor resection. The TCR comes from a female donor with early-stage non-small cell lung cancer. The sample consisted of lung tumor tissue, taken at surgery.

The CDR3 protein is CASSRAGGSSDTQYF. The CDR3, as DNA: TGTGCCAGCAGCCGAGCGGGAGGGTCCTCAGATACGCAGTATTTT. V usage is TRBV7-3 and J usage is TRBJ2-3; 10 bases map to TRBD2. This CDR3 region has 15 residues. Germline trimming cut 5 bases from V and 4 bases from J; bases unmatched to any gene: 6. In germline, CDR1 is SGHTA, CDR2 FQGTGA.